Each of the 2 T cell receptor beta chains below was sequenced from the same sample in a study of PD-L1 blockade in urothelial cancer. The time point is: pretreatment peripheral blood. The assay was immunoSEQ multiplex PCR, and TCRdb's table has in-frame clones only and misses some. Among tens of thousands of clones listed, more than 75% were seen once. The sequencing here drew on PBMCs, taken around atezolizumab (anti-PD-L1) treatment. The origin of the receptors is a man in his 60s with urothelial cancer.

The CDR3 reads CASILRRPEAFF. The CDR3 DNA reads as TGTGCCAGCATTTTAAGGAGGCCTGAAGCTTTCTTT. This chain links TRBV6-6 with TRBJ1-1; D unresolved. The V and J ends lost 7 bases and 6 bases respectively, with 12 bases between them. CDR1 is MNHNY, CDR2 SVGAGI, per germline (reference sequence). The CDR3 extends over 12 amino acids.

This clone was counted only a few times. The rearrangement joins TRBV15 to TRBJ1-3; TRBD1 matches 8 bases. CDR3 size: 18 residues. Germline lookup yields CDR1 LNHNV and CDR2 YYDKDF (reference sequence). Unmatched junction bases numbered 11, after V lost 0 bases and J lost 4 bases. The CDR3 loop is CATSRDGFQGAGGNTIYF. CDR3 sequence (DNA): TGTGCCACCAGCAGAGATGGGTTCCAGGGGGCTGGAGGAAACACCATATATTTT.